The 5 T cell receptor beta chains below were found in one sample sequenced in a study of T cells after yellow fever vaccination. TCRdb reprocessed the 5' RACE reads via MiXCR and lists one record per CDR3 protein. The sample consists of about 260,000 distinct CDR3 sequences, approximately 5.2% of them appearing once. The sequences come from CD4+ T cells sorted from PBMCs, collected on the day of the yellow fever booster vaccination. These receptors originate from a man aged 18 to 30 who received the YFV17D yellow fever vaccine.

This clonotype was observed at least ten times. J is TRBJ2-1 and V is TRBV29-1, with 12 nucleotides matching TRBD1. V shed 6 bases and J 1 base; nucleotides not matched to a gene: 13. Germline CDR1 and CDR2: SQVTM and ANQGSEA. This CDR3 contains 18 residues. CDR3 protein: CSVTRDRGPFLSYNEQFF. The CDR3 DNA reads TGCAGCGTAACCCGGGACAGGGGGCCTTTTTTATCCTACAATGAGCAGTTCTTC.

The rearrangement links TRBV9 to TRBJ2-3; TRBD2 aligns across 8 bases. Trimming removed 3 bases from V and 4 bases from J; junction bases left unmatched: 7. CDR1 and CDR2 from the germline V gene are SGDLS and YYNGEE. There are 15 residues in the CDR3. In DNA form, the CDR3 reads TGTGCCAGCAGCGGAAGCGGGGGCAACTCAGATACGCAGTATTTT. Translating it yields CASSGSGGNSDTQYF.

V and J are TRBV9 and TRBJ1-1; TRBD1 is a possible D gene (6 bases). Trimming stripped 6 bases from V and 5 bases from J, with 14 bases between. Per the germline V gene, CDR1 is SGDLS and CDR2 is YYNGEE. CDR3 length equals 13 residues. CDR3 DNA sequence: TGTGCCAGCAACCTAGGAGGGGGAACTGAAGCTTTCTTT. Protein: CASNLGGGTEAFF.

This chain joins TRBV5-1 and TRBJ1-1, with 10 bases that match TRBD1. The CDR3 runs to 17 residues. Per the germline V gene, CDR1 is SGHRS and CDR2 is YFSETQ. V lost 5 bases and J lost 0; bases outside the gene matches: 10. For the CDR3, the DNA is TGCGCCAGCAGGACAGGGGGCTCTCCAATCTTGAACACTGAAGCTTTCTTT. Translating it yields CASRTGGSPILNTEAFF.

V and J are TRBV10-3 and TRBJ1-1, with 8 nucleotides matching TRBD1. CDR3 length equals 13 residues. V gave up 11 bases and J gave up 5 bases; unmatched junction bases: 10. Germline loops: CDR1 ENHRY, CDR2 SYGVKD. The CDR3 coding sequence is TGTGCCTCGCGGACAGGGCGGGAGACTGAAGCTTTCTTT. Protein sequence: CASRTGRETEAFF.